The sequence of this T cell receptor (beta chain) was determined in a study of Graves' ophthalmopathy and Graves' hyperthyroidism. As concerns this clonotype: A much larger clone differs from this one at a single base, so this may be a read error.

RNA transcripts were the template, and TCR beta CDR3 regions were amplified from them. The first-round RT-PCR employed HTBI primers together with the Qiagen OneStep RT-PCR kit. A multiplex PCR was then performed as the second round. TCRdb processed the multiplex PCR reads anew with MiXCR; each CDR3 protein has one entry. Of around 1.1 million distinct CDR3 sequences listed, 36% are singletons. Germline assignment: CDR1 DFQATT and CDR2 SNEGSKA (reference sequence). Trimming shortened V by 3 bases and J by 6 bases, and 11 bases separated the two germline ends. CDR3 size: 12 residues. The chain employs TRBV20-1 and TRBJ1-1; D remains unclear. The material sequenced was peripheral blood or thyroid tissue (not recorded which). The receptor was derived from an adult man with Graves' hyperthyroidism. The CDR3 here is CSASPLTAEAFF. The CDR3, as DNA: TGCAGTGCTAGTCCTCTGACCGCTGAAGCTTTCTTT.